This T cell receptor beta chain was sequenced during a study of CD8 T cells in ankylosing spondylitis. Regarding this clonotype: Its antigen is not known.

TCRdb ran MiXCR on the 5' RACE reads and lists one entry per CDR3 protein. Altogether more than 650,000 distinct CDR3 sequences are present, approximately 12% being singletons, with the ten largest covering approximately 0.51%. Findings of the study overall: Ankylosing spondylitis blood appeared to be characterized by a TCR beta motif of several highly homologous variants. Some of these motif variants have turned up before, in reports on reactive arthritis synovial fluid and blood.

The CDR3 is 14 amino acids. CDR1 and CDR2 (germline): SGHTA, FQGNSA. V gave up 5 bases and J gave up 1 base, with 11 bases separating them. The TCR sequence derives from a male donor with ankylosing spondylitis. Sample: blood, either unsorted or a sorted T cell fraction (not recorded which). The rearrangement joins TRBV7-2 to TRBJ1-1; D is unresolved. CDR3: CASSLKVTNTEAFF. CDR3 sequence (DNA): TGTGCCAGCAGCCTTAAGGTGACGAACACTGAAGCTTTCTTT.